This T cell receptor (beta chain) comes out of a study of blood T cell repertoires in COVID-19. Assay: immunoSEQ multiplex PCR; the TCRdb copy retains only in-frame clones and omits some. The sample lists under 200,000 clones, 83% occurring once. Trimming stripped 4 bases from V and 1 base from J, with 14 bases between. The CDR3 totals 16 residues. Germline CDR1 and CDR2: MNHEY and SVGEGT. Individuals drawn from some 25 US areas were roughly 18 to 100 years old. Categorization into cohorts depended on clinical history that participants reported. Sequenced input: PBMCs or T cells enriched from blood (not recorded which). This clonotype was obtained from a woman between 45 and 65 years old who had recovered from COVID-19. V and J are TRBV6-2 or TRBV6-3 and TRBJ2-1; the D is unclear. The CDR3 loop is CASSSPGLVSYNEQFF. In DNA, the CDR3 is TGTGCCAGCAGTTCCCCGGGTCTAGTGTCCTACAATGAGCAGTTCTTC.